This entry concerns a single TCR beta chain. This sample was taken from a study of blood T cell repertoires in COVID-19. About the research overall: There were acute and convalescent COVID-19 samples, and they came from the United States, Italy and Spain. Sources were T cells, B-cell-depleted T cells, or PBMCs; the material itself was cDNA or gDNA.

The V and J ends lost 5 bases and 4 bases, in that order; junction bases with no gene match: 4. The CDR3 has 14 residues. Germline lookup yields CDR1 MNHEY and CDR2 SVGAGI. How the authors handled the data: Counts of nucleated cells, estimated from reference gene primer amplification, were obtained. The method was immunoSEQ multiplex PCR; TCRdb's version includes in-frame clones alone and lacks a portion of them. D and trimming come from the DNA, and the V and J calls and clone size come from that table. The repertoire consists of roughly 71,000 clones, with approximately 88% occurring once and the leading ten covering approximately 31%.

The TCR was taken from a middle-aged man with acute or convalescent COVID-19. This sequence joins TRBV6-5 and TRBJ1-2, with 10 positions matching TRBD1. Sequenced: peripheral blood. The CDR3, as DNA: TGTGCCAGCAGTCTGGGGGACAGGGGCTATGGCTACACCTTC. Residues: CASSLGDRGYGYTF.